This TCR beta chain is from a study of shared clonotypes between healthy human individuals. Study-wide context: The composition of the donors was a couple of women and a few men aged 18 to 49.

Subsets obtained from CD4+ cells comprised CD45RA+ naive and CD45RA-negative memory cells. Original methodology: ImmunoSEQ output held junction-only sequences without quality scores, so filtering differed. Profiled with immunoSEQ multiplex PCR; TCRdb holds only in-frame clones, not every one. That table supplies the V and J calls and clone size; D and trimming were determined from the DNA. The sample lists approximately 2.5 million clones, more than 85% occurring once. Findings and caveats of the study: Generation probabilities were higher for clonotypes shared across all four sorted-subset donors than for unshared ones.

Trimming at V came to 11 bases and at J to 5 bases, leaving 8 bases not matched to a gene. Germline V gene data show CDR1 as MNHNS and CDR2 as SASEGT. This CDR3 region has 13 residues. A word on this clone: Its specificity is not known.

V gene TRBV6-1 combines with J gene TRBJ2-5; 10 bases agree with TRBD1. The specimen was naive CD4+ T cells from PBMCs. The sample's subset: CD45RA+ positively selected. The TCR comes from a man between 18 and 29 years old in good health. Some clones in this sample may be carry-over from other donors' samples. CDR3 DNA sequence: TGTGCCGGGGGACAGGGGCCTCTGGAGACCCAGTACTTC. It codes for CAGGQGPLETQYF.